Each of the 8 T cell receptor beta chains below was sequenced from the same sample in a study of cytomegalovirus exposure and HLA in healthy donors. The PCR had 60 Vbeta and 13 Jbeta primers. TCRdb's table, derived via immunoSEQ multiplex PCR, lists solely in-frame clones and lacks some. This sample has 200,000 or so clones, with roughly 76% found just once. The sample consisted of PBMCs. The source of these receptors is a woman under 40 in good health and CMV-seropositive.

V usage is TRBV19 and J usage is TRBJ1-4; the D is unclear. The CDR3 runs to 10 residues. Trimming shortened V by 9 bases and J by 8 bases, and 7 bases separated the two germline ends. Per the germline V gene, CDR1 is LNHDA and CDR2 is SQIVND (reference sequence). In DNA, the CDR3 is TGTGCCAGCCGCGGGGAAAAACTGTTTTTT. This translates into CASRGEKLFF.

This clone has a handful of counts. V is TRBV5-1 and J is TRBJ1-5; D remains unclear. V gave up 0 bases and J gave up 7 bases, with 8 bases separating them. This CDR3 has 13 residues. Germline CDR1 and CDR2: SGHRS and YFSETQ. CDR3 protein: CASSLAGNQPQHF. The CDR3 coding sequence is TGCGCCAGCAGCTTGGCCGGGAACCAGCCCCAGCATTTT.

The J gene is TRBJ2-3, the V gene TRBV18; D is possibly TRBD1 (5 bases). The CDR3 consists of 16 residues. Germline loops: CDR1 KGHSH, CDR2 LQKENI. The V and J ends lost 2 bases and 2 bases respectively, with 14 bases between them. This CDR3 is CASSPVLTENTDTQYF. The CDR3 nucleotides are TGTGCCAGCTCACCAGTGTTGACAGAAAACACAGATACGCAGTATTTT.

This chain links TRBV27 with TRBJ1-6; 9 nucleotides match TRBD1. The germline V gene encodes CDR1 MNHEY and CDR2 SMNVEV (reference sequence). CDR3 length: 17 amino acids. The trim removed 3 bases at V and 2 bases at J, leaving 5 bases unmatched. The CDR3 here is CASSLLRQGAYNSPLHF. Here the CDR3 DNA reads TGTGCCAGCAGTTTGCTAAGACAGGGGGCCTATAATTCACCCCTCCACTTT.

V usage is TRBV28 and J usage is TRBJ1-5; D gene unclear. Trimming took 8 bases from V and 0 from J, leaving 8 bases between them. CDR3 length: 13 residues. Germline CDR1 is MDHEN and CDR2 is SYDVKM. The CDR3 nucleotides are TGTGCCAGCGGAGGTTATAGCAATCAGCCCCAGCATTTT. It encodes CASGGYSNQPQHF.

In DNA form, the CDR3 reads TGTGCCAGCAGCTCACGGGATAACCGGGGCAATGAGCAGTTCTTC. It yields the protein CASSSRDNRGNEQFF. This chain joins TRBV11-3 and TRBJ2-1; D is perhaps TRBD2 (5 bases). The germline V gene has CDR1 SGHNT and CDR2 YENEEA. CDR3 length: 15 amino acids. V dropped 4 bases and J dropped 6 bases, with 16 bases sitting between them.

The chain is built from TRBV7-2 and TRBJ1-1; D gene unclear. Germline CDR1 SGHTA, CDR2 FQGNSA. V was clipped by 3 bases and J by 6 bases, with 14 bases between them. CDR3 size: 14 residues. The CDR3 DNA sequence: TGTGCCAGCAGCTTGAGACTTTTCGTGCCTGAAGCTTTCTTT. Amino acids: CASSLRLFVPEAFF.

The chain combines TRBV2 with TRBJ2-6, with TRBD2 matching 9 bases. Germline V gives CDR1 SNHLY, CDR2 FYNNEI. The CDR3 length is 16 residues. After removal of 6 bases from V and 2 bases from J, the junction contained 5 bases not matched to a gene. CDR3 sequence reads: CASRVAGVTGANVLTF. The CDR3, as DNA: TGTGCCAGCAGAGTAGCGGGAGTAACTGGGGCCAACGTCCTGACTTTC.